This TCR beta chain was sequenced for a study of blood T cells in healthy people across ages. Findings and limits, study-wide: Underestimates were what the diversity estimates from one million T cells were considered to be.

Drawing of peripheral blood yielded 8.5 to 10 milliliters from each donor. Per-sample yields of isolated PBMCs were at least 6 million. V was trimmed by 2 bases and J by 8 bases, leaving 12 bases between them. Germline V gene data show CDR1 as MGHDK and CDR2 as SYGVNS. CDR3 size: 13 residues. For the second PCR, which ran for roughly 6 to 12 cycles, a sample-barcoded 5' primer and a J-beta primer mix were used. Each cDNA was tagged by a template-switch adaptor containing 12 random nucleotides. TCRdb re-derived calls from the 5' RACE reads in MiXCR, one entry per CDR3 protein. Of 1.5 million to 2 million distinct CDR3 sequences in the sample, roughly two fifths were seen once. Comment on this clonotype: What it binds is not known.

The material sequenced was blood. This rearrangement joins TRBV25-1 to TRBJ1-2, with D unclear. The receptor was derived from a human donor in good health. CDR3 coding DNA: TGTGCCAGCAGTGAACACGGAGGGATCGGCTACACCTTC. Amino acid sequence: CASSEHGGIGYTF.